The sequence of this T cell receptor (beta chain) was determined in a study of blood T cell repertoires in COVID-19. Study context: The study drew acute and convalescent COVID-19 samples from the United States, Italy and Spain. T cells, B-cell-depleted T cells, or PBMCs provided the cDNA or gDNA that served as material.

Original processing methods: For nucleated cells, counts were estimated from reference gene primer amplification. The assay was immunoSEQ multiplex PCR, and TCRdb's table has in-frame clones only and misses some. V and J calls and clone size come straight from that table; D and trimming were deduced from the DNA. The sample records 210,000 or so clones, about 90% being singletons. The germline CDR1 and CDR2 sequences are MDHEN and SYDVKM. V gave up 5 bases and J gave up 5 bases; unmatched junction bases: 7. This CDR3 is built from 15 residues. Specimen: peripheral blood. The receptor comes from a man in his forties with active or convalescent COVID-19. The genes are TRBV28 and TRBJ1-4; 8 nucleotides agree with TRBD1. CDR3 bases: TGTGCCAGCAGTCCTCAGGGGGCTGGGAATGAAAAACTGTTTTTT. It specifies CASSPQGAGNEKLFF. Combining the CDR3 with reference TRBV28 and TRBJ1-4 gives the whole variable domain DVKVTQSSRYLVKRTGEKVFLECVQDMDHENMFWYRQDPGLGLRLIYFSYDVKMKEKGDIPEGYSVSREKKERFSLILESASTNQTSMYLCASSPQGAGNEKLFFGSGTQLSVL.